These 27 T cell receptor beta chains originate from one sample sequenced in a study of CD8+ T cells in alopecia areata. Reverse transcription of extracted RNA yielded cDNA, which provided the sequencing template. Produced via immunoSEQ multiplex PCR; TCRdb's table is partial and in-frame only. The sample carries 90,000 to 100,000 clones, roughly two fifths recorded once. What was sequenced was CD4+ T cells sorted from blood. All receptors come from a human donor with alopecia areata.

This clone was seen only a few times. The chain combines TRBV7-9 with TRBJ2-3; D is unclear. The CDR3 runs 13 residues. The V end was cut by 3 bases, the J end by 6 bases, with 10 bases between. Germline CDR1 is SEHNR and CDR2 is FQNEAQ (reference sequence). CDR3 sequence: CASSLQTPDTQYF. The CDR3 bases are TGTGCCAGCAGCTTGCAAACACCGGATACGCAGTATTTT.

The rearrangement uses TRBV15 and TRBJ2-7; 7 nucleotides agree with TRBD2. CDR3 size: 15 residues. Germline values: CDR1 LNHNV, CDR2 YYDKDF (reference sequence). J gave up 0 bases and V 3 bases, and 5 bases lay outside the gene matches. The CDR3 DNA is TGTGCCACCAGCAGGGACCCGGGAGGCTCCTACGAGCAGTACTTC. Residues: CATSRDPGGSYEQYF.

This clone showed up just a few times. The chain carries TRBV30 and TRBJ2-7, with TRBD1 matching 8 bases. Germline-derived CDR1 and CDR2 are GTSNPN and SVGIG (reference sequence). The V segment lost 5 bases and the J segment 7 bases; nucleotides outside the gene matches: 10. The length of the CDR3 is 13 residues. This CDR3 reads CAWGQGNPGEQYF. For the CDR3, the DNA is TGTGCCTGGGGACAGGGAAACCCCGGAGAGCAGTACTTC.

The chain combines TRBV9 with TRBJ2-5; 9 bases line up with TRBD1. The CDR3 length is 14 residues. Germline CDR1 and CDR2: SGDLS and YYNGEE. After removal of 4 bases from V and 4 bases from J, the junction contained 5 bases not matched to a gene. CDR3 amino acids: CASSSRTGVETQYF. In DNA, the CDR3 is TGTGCCAGCAGCTCTCGGACAGGGGTAGAGACCCAGTACTTC.

The CDR3 DNA sequence: TGCAGCGTTGGCGGGGGGGGAAGCGAGCAGTACTTC. It translates to CSVGGGGSEQYF. The chain couples TRBV29-1 to TRBJ2-7; TRBD2 agrees at 9 bases. The CDR3 is made up of 12 amino acids. V shed 4 bases and J 6 bases; nucleotides not matched to a gene: 4. Germline V gene lookup returns CDR1 SQVTM and CDR2 ANQGSEA.

The genes are TRBV30 and TRBJ2-7, with D perhaps TRBD1 or TRBD2 (5 bases each). Trimming took 3 bases from V and 9 from J, leaving 15 bases between them. Germline CDR1 reads GTSNPN; CDR2 reads SVGIG (reference sequence). The CDR3 extends over 12 amino acids. CDR3 in DNA: TGTGCCTGGAGCCCCCACCGGGACCTGCAGTACTTC. It encodes CAWSPHRDLQYF.

The table lists this clone with a count of one. This chain links TRBV11-2 with TRBJ2-2; D is undetermined. Trimming pared 10 bases from V and 0 bases from J, leaving 9 bases between. CDR1 and CDR2 (germline): SGHAT, FQNNGV. The CDR3 is 13 amino acids. The CDR3 protein is CAMAQTNTGELFF. DNA for the CDR3: TGTGCCATGGCGCAGACGAACACCGGGGAGCTGTTTTTT.

The V gene is TRBV29-1, the J gene TRBJ2-3; D gene unclear. The CDR3 runs 12 residues. From germline, CDR1 is SQVTM and CDR2 ANQGSEA. The V and J ends lost 7 bases and 0 bases respectively, with 8 bases between them. The CDR3 loop reads CSASDSTDTQYF. CDR3 in DNA: TGCAGCGCTTCGGACAGCACAGATACGCAGTATTTT.

The rearrangement joins TRBV5-4 to TRBJ2-7; TRBD2 might be the D (5 bases). Trimming pared 7 bases from V and 2 bases from J, leaving 10 bases between. The CDR3 contains 12 residues. Germline CDR1 reads SGHNT; CDR2 reads YYREEE (reference sequence). The CDR3 nucleotides read TGTGCCAGCGGGAGAGAACCCTACGAGCAGTACTTC. This translates into CASGREPYEQYF.

The rearrangement joins TRBV4-1 to TRBJ2-2; D gene unclear. V lost 0 bases, J lost 6 bases, and 14 bases lay in between. Germline V gene data show CDR1 as MGHRA and CDR2 as YSYEKL. The CDR3 totals 16 residues. CDR3 sequence: CASSQDLRRLSGELFF. CDR3 coding DNA: TGCGCCAGCAGCCAAGATTTGAGGCGGTTGTCCGGGGAGCTGTTTTTT.

This clone was detected only a few times. The genes are TRBV2 and TRBJ1-1; 7 nucleotides match TRBD1. With 4 bases clipped from V and 4 bases from J, the junction kept 3 bases outside the gene matches. Germline V CDR1 and CDR2: SNHLY, FYNNEI. This CDR3 is built from 13 residues. The CDR3 DNA is TGTGCCAGCAGTGGGCAGGGGGTCACTGAAGCTTTCTTT. This encodes CASSGQGVTEAFF.

The rearrangement joins TRBV9 to TRBJ2-5, with 8 bases identical to TRBD1. Germline CDR1 is SGDLS and CDR2 is YYNGEE. The CDR3 covers 13 residues. J gave up 11 bases and V 2 bases, and 8 bases lay outside the gene matches. The CDR3 coding sequence is TGTGCCAGCAGCGTCGGACAGGGATTGTCTCAGTACTTC. Protein: CASSVGQGLSQYF.

V is TRBV30 and J is TRBJ2-7; 9 bases match TRBD2. The V segment lost 1 base and the J segment 6 bases; nucleotides outside the gene matches: 4. The germline CDR1 and CDR2 sequences are GTSNPN and SVGIG (reference sequence). CDR3 length: 13 amino acids. CDR3 sequence reads: CAWSAVTSGEQYF. In nucleotides, the CDR3 is TGTGCCTGGAGTGCAGTGACTAGCGGCGAGCAGTACTTC. The whole variable domain, filled in from reference TRBV30 and TRBJ2-7, reads SQTIHQWPATLVQPVGSPLSLECTVEGTSNPNLYWYRQAAGRGLQLLFYSVGIGQISSEVPQNLSASRPQDRQFILSSKKLLLSDSGFYLCAWSAVTSGEQYFGPGTRLTVT.

The chain links TRBV28 to TRBJ2-3; D is ambiguous. Germline V gene sequence: CDR1 MDHEN, CDR2 SYDVKM. Trimming cost V 2 bases and J 1 base, with 13 bases left between them. This CDR3 contains 16 residues. The CDR3 reads CASSLRSTLRTDTQYF. CDR3 in DNA: TGTGCCAGCAGTTTACGTTCGACTTTACGCACAGATACGCAGTATTTT.

The chain carries TRBV30 and TRBJ2-1; D might be TRBD2 (6 bases). The V gene's germline CDR1 is GTSNPN and CDR2 SVGIG (reference sequence). V lost 7 bases, J lost 10 bases, and 20 bases lay in between. The CDR3 runs 13 residues. Here the CDR3 DNA reads TGTGCCTTGGGGGGACGGCTGAGAATAGAGCAGTTCTTC. Protein: CALGGRLRIEQFF. Supplemented by reference TRBV30 and TRBJ2-1, the full variable domain reads SQTIHQWPATLVQPVGSPLSLECTVEGTSNPNLYWYRQAAGRGLQLLFYSVGIGQISSEVPQNLSASRPQDRQFILSSKKLLLSDSGFYLCALGGRLRIEQFFGPGTRLTVL.

The rearrangement links TRBV7-2 to TRBJ2-7; D possibly corresponds to TRBD2 (5 bases). Germline V CDR1 and CDR2: SGHTA, FQGNSA. V lost 10 bases, J lost 1 base, and 17 bases lay in between. The CDR3 is 14 amino acids. Here the CDR3 reads CATEYMTGSYEQYF. CDR3 coding DNA: TGTGCCACAGAATACATGACGGGATCCTACGAGCAGTACTTC.

J is TRBJ1-1 and V is TRBV29-1; the D is unclear. V was cut by 4 bases and J by 6 bases, with 12 bases left in between. This CDR3 spans 12 amino acids. The V gene's germline CDR1 is SQVTM and CDR2 ANQGSEA. The CDR3 DNA sequence: TGCAGCGTTGGCTCCATGCGGGCTGAAGCTTTCTTT. Translated, it gives CSVGSMRAEAFF.

The V and J genes are TRBV5-1 and TRBJ1-1, with D unclear. The V end lost 5 bases, the J end lost 0 bases, and 14 bases lay between the germline ends. Germline V gives CDR1 SGHRS, CDR2 YFSETQ. The CDR3 consists of 15 residues. Here the CDR3 reads CASSNGRRLNTEAFF. Written as DNA, the CDR3 is TGCGCCAGCAGTAACGGCAGGAGACTGAACACTGAAGCTTTCTTT.

The chain combines TRBV6-4 with TRBJ2-1; TRBD2 agrees at 12 bases. CDR1 and CDR2 (germline): MRHNA, SNTAGT. The CDR3 has 17 residues. V lost 1 base to trimming and J lost 7 bases; unmatched junction nucleotides: 8. CDR3 in DNA: TGTGCCAGCAGTGACTTTCCTAGCGGGGGGGCCGAAAATGAGCAGTTCTTC. It specifies CASSDFPSGGAENEQFF.

This chain connects TRBV27 to TRBJ2-1; 12 nucleotides align to TRBD2. This CDR3 is 19 amino acids long. Germline V CDR1 and CDR2: MNHEY, SMNVEV (reference sequence). The V and J ends lost 1 base and 0 bases, in that order; junction bases with no gene match: 7. The CDR3 is CASSLFPGGLAGSYNEQFF. CDR3 coding DNA: TGTGCCAGCAGTTTATTTCCCGGGGGACTAGCGGGCTCCTACAATGAGCAGTTCTTC.

In its sample, this clone was seen a few times. The V call is TRBV28, the J call TRBJ2-3; no clear D. This CDR3 comprises 15 residues. V lost 4 bases, J lost 2 bases, and 13 bases lay in between. Germline CDR1 MDHEN, CDR2 SYDVKM. The CDR3 reads CASSSAGNPTDTQYF. As DNA, the CDR3 is TGTGCCAGCAGTTCCGCCGGCAACCCCACAGATACGCAGTATTTT.

The gene calls are TRBV5-4 and TRBJ2-3; D is possibly TRBD1 or TRBD2 (5 bases each). This CDR3 is built from 16 residues. Germline CDR1 SGHNT, CDR2 YYREEE (reference sequence). V was pared by 2 bases and J by 0 bases, with 13 bases between. The CDR3 bases are TGTGCCAGCAGCTTCGAGGGGCCACGGAGCACAGATACGCAGTATTTT. Its protein is CASSFEGPRSTDTQYF.

The chain recombines TRBV15 with TRBJ2-7; D tentatively reads TRBD1 or TRBD2 (5 bases each). This CDR3 is built from 15 residues. With 3 bases removed from V and 0 bases from J, the gap between germline ends came to 12 bases. Germline lookup yields CDR1 LNHNV and CDR2 YYDKDF (reference sequence). CDR3 bases: TGTGCCACCAGCAGGGGGACCGCGAGCTCCTACGAGCAGTACTTC. Its translation is CATSRGTASSYEQYF.

J is TRBJ2-5 and V is TRBV18, with TRBD1 identical over 7 bases. The CDR3 has 16 residues. Germline V gene data show CDR1 as KGHSH and CDR2 as LQKENI. Germline trimming cut 1 base from V and 3 bases from J; bases unmatched to any gene: 8. The CDR3 DNA is TGTGCCAGCTCACCACGCTCCCGGGACAGAAAAGAGACCCAGTACTTC. Protein: CASSPRSRDRKETQYF.

This clone was counted a few times. The chain carries TRBV5-1 and TRBJ2-7; a weak D match, TRBD2 (7 bases). Trimming pared 3 bases from V and 7 bases from J, leaving 14 bases between. Per germline, CDR1 SGHRS and CDR2 YFSETQ. The CDR3 sequence is 13 residues long. In nucleotides, the CDR3 is TGCGCCAGCAGCTGGGGGGGCCCGGAAGAGCAGTACTTC. It specifies CASSWGGPEEQYF.

This clone appeared a few times. The chain joins TRBV30 to TRBJ2-7; 7 nucleotides match TRBD1. Germline V gene sequence: CDR1 GTSNPN, CDR2 SVGIG (reference sequence). CDR3 length equals 12 residues. V lost 4 bases and J lost 2; bases outside the gene matches: 2. The CDR3 here is CAWNRGAYEQYF. The CDR3 nucleotides are TGTGCCTGGAACAGGGGCGCCTACGAGCAGTACTTC.

The chain couples TRBV2 to TRBJ1-1; D is possibly TRBD1 (5 bases). Germline V lookup: CDR1 SNHLY, CDR2 FYNNEI. The CDR3 extends over 14 amino acids. V lost 4 bases, J lost 4 bases, and 13 bases lay in between. CDR3 region: CASSVSGDPTEAFF. As DNA, the CDR3 is TGTGCCAGCAGTGTATCGGGGGACCCCACTGAAGCTTTCTTT.